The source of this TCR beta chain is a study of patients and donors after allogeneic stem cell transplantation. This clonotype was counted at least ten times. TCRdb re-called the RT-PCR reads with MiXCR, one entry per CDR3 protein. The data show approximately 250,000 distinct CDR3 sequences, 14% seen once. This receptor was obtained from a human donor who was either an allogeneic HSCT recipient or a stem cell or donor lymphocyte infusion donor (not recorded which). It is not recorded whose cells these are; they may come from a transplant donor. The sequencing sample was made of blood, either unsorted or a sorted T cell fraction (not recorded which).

CDR3 nucleotides: TGTGCCAGCAGGGGGGACAGGGGCGTAGCCGGGGAGCTGTTTTTT. Protein: CASRGDRGVAGELFF. This chain joins TRBV2 and TRBJ2-2, with 10 bases matching TRBD1. The V segment lost 6 bases and the J segment 6 bases; nucleotides outside the gene matches: 7. Germline V CDR1 and CDR2: SNHLY, FYNNEI. The CDR3 covers 15 residues.